These T cell receptor beta chains were read from a single sample in a study of siplizumab effects on memory and regulatory T cells. Produced via immunoSEQ multiplex PCR; TCRdb's table is partial and in-frame only. The table has over 85,000 clones, roughly 92% seen once; the top ten hold 1.3%. Source material: CD4+ T cells sorted from blood. These receptors came from a human donor in good health. Each CDR3 is given with its conserved first and last residue. Fields, in order: D gene, clone size, V gene, J gene, CDR3 protein, CDR3 DNA. D genes are given only for firm matches. The size field is filled for only some rows; it gives once, few, many or a size class.

>NA|NA|TRBV6-5|TRBJ1-1
CASSYLPRNTEAFF
TGTGCCAGCAGTTATCTCCCCCGGAACACTGAAGCTTTCTTT
>NA|NA|TRBV5-1|TRBJ2-7
CASSLQGDEQYF
TGCGCCAGCAGCTTGCAAGGGGACGAGCAGTACTTC
>TRBD1|few|TRBV5-1|TRBJ2-4
CASSPQGENIQYF
TGCGCCAGCAGCCCGCAGGGGGAAAACATTCAGTACTTC
>NA|NA|TRBV25-1|TRBJ1-3
CASSDQGRGNTIYF
TGTGCCAGCAGTGATCAGGGGCGCGGAAACACCATATATTTT
>NA|NA|TRBV6-4|TRBJ1-2
CASSDSHSRGYTF
TGTGCCAGCAGTGACTCGCACAGCCGAGGCTACACCTTC
>TRBD1|NA|TRBV18|TRBJ2-1
CASSPNRGHNEQFF
TGTGCCAGCTCACCTAACAGGGGCCACAATGAGCAGTTCTTC
>TRBD1|NA|TRBV7-2|TRBJ1-2
CASSNAGTDRGLGGYTF
TGTGCCAGCAGCAACGCCGGTACGGACAGGGGGCTGGGAGGCTACACCTTC
>TRBD2|NA|TRBV5-1|TRBJ2-1
CASSKLAGGYNEQFF
TGCGCCAGCTCAAAACTAGCGGGCGGATACAATGAGCAGTTCTTC
>TRBD2|NA|TRBV4-2|TRBJ2-3
CASSQEGRAGGFTDTQYF
TGTGCCAGCAGCCAAGAAGGGCGAGCGGGAGGGTTTACAGATACGCAGTATTTT
>TRBD1|NA|TRBV9|TRBJ1-3
CASSPGGSGNTIYF
TGTGCCAGCAGCCCAGGGGGCTCTGGAAACACCATATATTTT
>NA|NA|TRBV5-1|TRBJ2-2
CASSPQGGATGELFF
TGCGCCAGCAGCCCCCAGGGGGGAGCGACCGGGGAGCTGTTTTTT
>NA|NA|TRBV5-6|TRBJ1-6
CASSWQNLLHSPLHF
TGTGCCAGCAGCTGGCAGAACCTGTTGCATTCACCCCTCCACTTT
>TRBD1|once|TRBV10-3|TRBJ1-5
CAISESGTGWSNQPQHF
TGTGCCATCAGTGAGTCGGGGACAGGGTGGAGCAATCAGCCCCAGCATTTT
>TRBD1|NA|TRBV9|TRBJ1-1
CASSVGRGRNTEAFF
TGTGCCAGCAGCGTAGGCAGGGGGAGGAACACTGAAGCTTTCTTT
>TRBD1|NA|TRBV5-4|TRBJ2-3
CASSSQGNGDTQYF
TGTGCCAGCAGCTCACAGGGGAATGGAGATACGCAGTATTTT
>TRBD2|NA|TRBV7-8|TRBJ2-5
CASTHRTSGVEYGTQYF
TGTGCCAGCACCCACCGGACTAGCGGGGTGGAGTACGGGACCCAGTACTTC
>NA|NA|TRBV19|TRBJ2-3
CASRRAAADTQYF
TGTGCCAGTCGCCGTGCAGCAGCCGATACGCAGTATTTT
>TRBD1|NA|TRBV19|TRBJ2-5
CASSPGQGWETQYF
TGTGCCAGTAGTCCGGGACAGGGTTGGGAGACCCAGTACTTC
>TRBD1|NA|TRBV6-5|TRBJ2-7
CASSLTGIPYEQYF
TGTGCCAGCAGCCTGACAGGGATACCCTACGAGCAGTACTTC
>NA|NA|TRBV11-2|TRBJ2-1
CASSSRQSSYNEQFF
TGTGCCAGCAGCTCCCGACAGAGCTCCTACAATGAGCAGTTCTTC
>NA|NA|TRBV5-1|TRBJ2-7
CASSLGRTADLYPPYEQYF
TGCGCCAGCAGCTTGGGACGGACAGCCGATTTATATCCCCCCTACGAGCAGTACTTC
>NA|NA|TRBV15|TRBJ1-3
CATSRAGTVSGNTIYF
TGTGCCACCAGCAGAGCCGGGACCGTCTCTGGAAACACCATATATTTT
>NA|NA|TRBV11-2|TRBJ2-1
CASSPARYNEQFF
TGTGCCAGCAGCCCCGCGAGATACAATGAGCAGTTCTTC
>TRBD1|NA|TRBV2|TRBJ1-2
CASSQTGAKGIYGYTF
TGTGCCAGCAGTCAAACAGGGGCTAAGGGGATCTATGGCTACACCTTC
>NA|NA|TRBV7-2|TRBJ1-5
CASSFGWAEGDRHF
TGTGCCAGCAGCTTCGGGTGGGCGGAAGGGGATCGGCATTTT
>NA|NA|TRBV5-4|TRBJ2-3
CASSLGTGGPPDTQYF
TGTGCCAGCAGCTTAGGGACTGGCGGGCCCCCAGATACGCAGTATTTT
>NA|many|TRBV15|TRBJ2-6
CATSTRTTSRVLTF
TGTGCCACCAGCACTCGGACTACCTCTCGGGTCCTGACTTTC
>NA|NA|TRBV19|TRBJ2-3
CASSYGRSTDTQYF
TGTGCCAGTAGCTACGGACGAAGCACAGATACGCAGTATTTT
>NA|NA|TRBV5-1|TRBJ2-3
CASSFGKGKDTQYF
TGCGCCAGCAGCTTTGGGAAGGGTAAAGATACGCAGTATTTT
>NA|NA|TRBV19|TRBJ2-7
CASRGTNFPWEQYF
TGTGCCAGTAGAGGGACCAACTTCCCCTGGGAGCAGTACTTC
>TRBD1|NA|TRBV11-1|TRBJ2-1
CASSPGTGRNEQFF
TGTGCCAGCAGCCCCGGGACAGGGCGGAATGAGCAGTTCTTC
>TRBD1|NA|TRBV23-1|TRBJ1-1
CASSQWDSLGTEAFF
TGCGCCAGCAGTCAATGGGACAGCCTAGGAACTGAAGCTTTCTTT
>NA|NA|TRBV4-1|TRBJ2-5
CASSQGGREETQYF
TGCGCCAGCAGCCAAGGGGGCAGGGAAGAGACCCAGTACTTC